This TCR beta chain was observed in a study of T cells after somatic rescue of genetic block. This CDR3 has 15 amino acids. V was trimmed by 2 bases and J by 4 bases, leaving 14 bases between them. In germline, CDR1 is LGHNA, CDR2 YSLEER. In its sample, this clone was seen once. Measured with immunoSEQ multiplex PCR; TCRdb has only the in-frame clones, and not every one. The sample has more than 65,000 clones, roughly 90% seen once. This chain uses TRBV4-3 with TRBJ1-1; TRBD1 is a possible D gene (5 bases). The sample comprised peripheral blood mononuclear cells (PBMCs). The sequence was collected from a man aged 25-45 years. CDR3 sequence: CASSQSAVGRTEAFF. As DNA, the CDR3 is TGCGCCAGCAGCCAAAGTGCGGTGGGGCGCACTGAAGCTTTCTTT.